These T cell receptor beta chains were read from a single sample in a study of regulatory T cells in long-lasting Graves disease. MiXCR, applied by TCRdb to the multiplex PCR reads, yields one record per CDR3 protein. The sample holds more than 450,000 distinct CDR3 sequences, around 15% seen once. This sample also appeared in a second study, on T cells in Graves' hyperthyroidism and ophthalmopathy.

Specimen: peripheral blood mononuclear cells (PBMCs), collected at new diagnosis, from a patient treated with antithyroid drugs. These receptor sequences come from a man aged 40-50 years with Graves disease. The CDR3 runs from the conserved cysteine through the conserved F or W. A D gene is named only where the DNA matches it firmly. A row's size may be missing; if present it is once, few, many or a size class.

V: TRBV11-2
J: TRBJ2-2
size: many
D: .
DNA: TGTGCCAGCAGCTTAGGCGGGCCGCACACCGGGGAGCTGTTTTTT
CDR3: CASSLGGPHTGELFF

V: TRBV12-3/TRBV12-4
J: TRBJ2-1
size: few
D: TRBD2
DNA: TGTGCCAGCATCACCGGACTAGCGGGAGAGGGAGAGCAGTTCTTC
CDR3: CASITGLAGEGEQFF

V: TRBV20-1
J: TRBJ2-7
size: many
D: TRBD2
DNA: TGCAGTGCTCCCCCTGGGAGGGCCCTTAACGAGCAGTACTTC
CDR3: CSAPPGRALNEQYF

V: TRBV20-1
J: TRBJ1-2
size: .
D: .
DNA: TGCAGTGCTAGTATCGATGGCTACACCTTC
CDR3: CSASIDGYTF

V: TRBV6-1
J: TRBJ1-2
size: many
D: .
DNA: TGTGCCAGCAGTGAAAGGGGACTGTCCTATGGCTACACCTTC
CDR3: CASSERGLSYGYTF

V: TRBV28
J: TRBJ1-1
size: many
D: .
DNA: TGTGCCAGCAGCCTATATTGGACTGAAGCTTTCTTT
CDR3: CASSLYWTEAFF

V: TRBV14
J: TRBJ2-1
size: many
D: .
DNA: TGTGCCAGCAGCCAGGGGTCGGTTTACAATGAGCAGTTCTTC
CDR3: CASSQGSVYNEQFF

V: TRBV28
J: TRBJ2-3
size: many
D: .
DNA: TGTGCCAGCGCCCAAGCAGATACGCAGTATTTT
CDR3: CASAQADTQYF

V: TRBV29-1
J: TRBJ2-7
size: few
D: .
DNA: TGCAGCGTCGCCGGGGCCTCCTACGAGCAGTACTTC
CDR3: CSVAGASYEQYF

V: TRBV6-2/TRBV6-3
J: TRBJ2-2
size: few
D: .
DNA: TGTGCCAGCAGTTATAAACCGAACACCGGGGAGCTGTTTTTT
CDR3: CASSYKPNTGELFF

V: TRBV7-3
J: TRBJ2-7
size: .
D: .
DNA: TGTGCCAGCAGCTTAGATGGCGTGGGGACCGAGCAGTACTTC
CDR3: CASSLDGVGTEQYF

V: TRBV6-2/TRBV6-3
J: TRBJ2-2
size: many
D: .
DNA: TGTGCCAGCAGTTACTCGGACCAGGGCGCCGGGGAGCTGTTTTTT
CDR3: CASSYSDQGAGELFF

V: TRBV10-3
J: TRBJ2-7
size: .
D: .
DNA: TGTGCCATCAGTGAGTCAGGGAGCTACGAGCAGTACTTC
CDR3: CAISESGSYEQYF

V: TRBV15
J: TRBJ2-1
size: few
D: .
DNA: TGTGCCACCAGCAGAGAAGCGGCAGGGGTCTACAATGAGCAGTTCTTC
CDR3: CATSREAAGVYNEQFF

V: TRBV3-1
J: TRBJ2-1
size: many
D: TRBD2
DNA: TGTGCCAGCAGCCAACTTAGCGGGAGTGAGCAGTTCTTC
CDR3: CASSQLSGSEQFF

V: TRBV27
J: TRBJ2-1
size: few
D: .
DNA: TGTGCCAGCAGTTTATCTTTTATGGGGTGGGGGAAGGGGGGGGAGCAGTTCTTC
CDR3: CASSLSFMGWGKGGEQFF

V: TRBV6-5
J: TRBJ2-7
size: .
D: TRBD2
DNA: TGTGCCAGCAGTTACGGACTAGCGGGACCCTACGAGCAGTACTTC
CDR3: CASSYGLAGPYEQYF

V: TRBV30
J: TRBJ2-1
size: many
D: .
DNA: TGTGCCTGGAGTGTACTGGAGACCAAGCAGTTCTTC
CDR3: CAWSVLETKQFF

V: TRBV5-1
J: TRBJ2-2
size: many
D: TRBD2
DNA: TGCGCCAGCAGCTGGACTAGCCCCGGGGAGCTGTTTTTT
CDR3: CASSWTSPGELFF

V: TRBV28
J: TRBJ2-5
size: .
D: TRBD1
DNA: TGTGCCAGCAGTTTTTTAACGGGGACAGATCTACAAGAGACCCAGTACTTC
CDR3: CASSFLTGTDLQETQYF

V: TRBV27
J: TRBJ2-3
size: many
D: TRBD2
DNA: TGTGCCAGCAGTCCCCGGACTAGCGGGAGAGCAACAGATACGCAGTATTTT
CDR3: CASSPRTSGRATDTQYF

V: TRBV25-1
J: TRBJ2-7
size: .
D: .
DNA: TGTGCCAGCAGTCGCTTTATCTGCGAGCAGTACTTC
CDR3: CASSRFICEQYF

V: TRBV27
J: TRBJ2-3
size: .
D: .
DNA: TGTGCCAGCAGCCGGAGACTCACAGATACGCAGTATTTT
CDR3: CASSRRLTDTQYF

V: TRBV7-9
J: TRBJ2-7
size: many
D: .
DNA: TGTGCCAGCTCATCCCGTCAGGGCGGCTCCTACGAGCAGTACTTC
CDR3: CASSSRQGGSYEQYF

V: TRBV7-6
J: TRBJ2-7
size: many
D: .
DNA: TGTGCCAGCAGCGCCCGGGTAAATGGCGGGGCCTCCTACGAGCAGTACTTC
CDR3: CASSARVNGGASYEQYF

V: TRBV20-1
J: TRBJ2-5
size: many
D: TRBD2
DNA: TGCAGTGCTAGAGATGTATTAGCGGGGGAACAAGAGACCCAGTACTTC
CDR3: CSARDVLAGEQETQYF